This T cell receptor beta chain was sequenced for a study of STAT3 mutations in large granular lymphocyte leukemia. Study-level points and caveats: Every T-LGLL patient had at least one immunodominant TCRbeta clonotype. TCR clonotype switching after therapy occurred in about 30% of the 18 patients.

Sequencing was performed with immunoSEQ multiplex PCR; in TCRdb, only in-frame clones are kept and a portion is missing. The repertoire has over 25,000 clones, around 80% of them found once; the top ten carry 25% to 35%. This clone is a singleton in its sample. The target antigen is unknown. The sequence was obtained from a woman between 45 and 65 years old with T-cell large granular lymphocyte leukemia. Some clones in this sample may be carry-over from other donors' samples. Sequencing was performed on peripheral blood mononuclear cells.

The CDR3 loop reads CASSGYREFSYEQYF. The DNA for the CDR3 is TGTGCCAGCAGCGGGTACAGGGAGTTCTCCTACGAGCAGTACTTC. The chain employs TRBV9 and TRBJ2-7; TRBD1 might be the D (6 bases). CDR3 length: 15 amino acids. Germline V lookup: CDR1 SGDLS, CDR2 YYNGEE. Trimming left V 3 bases short and J 0 bases short, with 13 bases between.